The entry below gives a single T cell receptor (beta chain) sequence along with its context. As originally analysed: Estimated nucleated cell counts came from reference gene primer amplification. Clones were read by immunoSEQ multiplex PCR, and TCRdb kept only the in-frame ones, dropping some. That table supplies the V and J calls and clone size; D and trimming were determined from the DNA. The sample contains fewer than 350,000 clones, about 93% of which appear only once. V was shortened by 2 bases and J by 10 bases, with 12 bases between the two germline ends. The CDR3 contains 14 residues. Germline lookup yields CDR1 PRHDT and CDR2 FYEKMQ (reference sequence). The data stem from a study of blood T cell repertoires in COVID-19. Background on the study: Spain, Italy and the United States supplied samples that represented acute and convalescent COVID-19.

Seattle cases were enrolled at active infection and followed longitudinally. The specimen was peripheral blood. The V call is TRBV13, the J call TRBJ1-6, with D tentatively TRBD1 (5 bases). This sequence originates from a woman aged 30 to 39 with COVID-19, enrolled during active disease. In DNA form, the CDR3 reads TGTGCCAGCAGCTTACTTCAGGGAGGGTCACCCCTCCACTTT. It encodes CASSLLQGGSPLHF.